Listed here is a single TCR beta chain. Combining a sample-barcoded 5' primer with a J-beta primer mix, a second PCR ran for about 6 to 11 cycles. TCRdb itself ran the 5' RACE reads through MiXCR, one entry per CDR3 protein. The table records roughly 1,100,000 distinct CDR3 sequences, under 30% of them present only once. The data derive from a study of blood T cells in healthy people across ages. In addition, the sample was reused for a study of T cells of mothers and their children. Turning to that study: For the second PCR, the M1S primer put in sample barcodes and 2-4 random nucleotides. Each mother yielded more than 9 million TCR beta CDR3 reads. Each child yielded about 3 million reads.

This clonotype was obtained from a girl between 2 and 10 years old in good health. The sequenced sample consisted of blood.

CDR3 residues: CASPRARREAFF. The CDR3 DNA is TGTGCCAGCCCCAGAGCCCGGAGGGAAGCTTTCTTT. The rearrangement joins TRBV28 to TRBJ1-1; no firm D call. The CDR3 totals 12 residues. Germline V gene sequence: CDR1 MDHEN, CDR2 SYDVKM. Trimming removed 8 bases at V and 8 bases at J, with 15 bases between.